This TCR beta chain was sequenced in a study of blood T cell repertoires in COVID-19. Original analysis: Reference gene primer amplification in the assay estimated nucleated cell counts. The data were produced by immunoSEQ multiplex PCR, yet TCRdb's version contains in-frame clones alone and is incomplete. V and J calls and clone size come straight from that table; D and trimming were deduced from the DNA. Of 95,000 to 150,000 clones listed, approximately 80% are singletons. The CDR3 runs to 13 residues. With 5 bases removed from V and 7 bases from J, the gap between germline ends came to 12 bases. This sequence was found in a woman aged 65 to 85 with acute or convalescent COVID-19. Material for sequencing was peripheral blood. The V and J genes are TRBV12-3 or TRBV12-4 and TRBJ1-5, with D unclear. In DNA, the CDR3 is TGTGCCAGCAGTCCGAGTCTCGAACAGCCCCAGCATTTT. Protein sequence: CASSPSLEQPQHF.